This paragraph covers one T cell receptor beta chain sequence. The sample holds many counts of this clonotype. Its antigen remains undetermined. Nothing much larger sits one base from this clone, and base qualities are not available. This sample was taken from a study of T cells in Graves' hyperthyroidism and ophthalmopathy (dated by TCRdb to the late 2010s). Regarding the research as a whole: Peripheral blood samples were taken at the time of initial diagnosis, prior to any treatment. For training and testing, the roughly 93 patients in the discovery cohort were randomly divided in a 7:3 ratio. The paper describes TCR Vbeta CDR3 sequencing of 130 to 150 peripheral blood samples, made up of 43 ophthalmopathy patients, some 76 hyperthyroidism patients and about 17 progressor patients. The study also compared thyroid tissue and blood T-cell repertoires from 6 or 7 Graves' hyperthyroidism patients. Whether ophthalmopathy could be predicted prospectively was tested in an independent validation cohort made up of 18 to 20 hyperthyroidism patients plus 17 patients who later progressed to ophthalmopathy. To identify distinguishing TCR V-J signatures, a discovery cohort of some 99 patients was used, comprising 43 with Graves' ophthalmopathy and around 57 with stable Graves' hyperthyroidism. Once sampling was done, hyperthyroidism patients were given methimazole at a starting dose of 30 mg daily, whereas ophthalmopathy patients were given high-dose intravenous methylprednisolone.

The investigation overall reported the following: No statistical method was used to fix the sample size in advance, and group allocation was not hidden from the investigators. Most expanded thyroid clonotypes (frequency above 0.001) were also detected in blood, a finding suggesting that blood repertoires may reflect thyroid immune responses. In validation, the model predicted progression to ophthalmopathy with 65% to 71% sensitivity and approximately 74% specificity, a median of approximately 6.5 months before onset. A model built on a 13 V-J signature distinguished ophthalmopathy from stable hyperthyroidism, reaching 87.88% sensitivity and approximately 83% specificity in cross-validation and 80%/75% in testing.

Stable Graves' hyperthyroidism was defined as no progression to ophthalmopathy during 18 months of follow-up. Hyperthyroidism patients were newly diagnosed, with disease duration under 2 months, and aged 18 to 65 years. The study excluded patients with uncontrolled infections, other autoimmune diseases, pregnancy or lactation. Diagnoses were established on the basis of clinical symptoms, serum thyroxine and TRAb, thyroid ultrasound, and orbital computed tomography. PBMCs were separated from roughly 9.3 ml of fresh peripheral blood using Ficoll-Paque density gradient centrifugation. Total RNA was extracted with Trizol reagent, and quality was checked on an Agilent 2100 Bioanalyzer. The TCR beta CDR3 regions were amplified from RNA transcripts. A first-round RT-PCR of the TCR CDR3 used the HTBI primer set with the Qiagen OneStep RT-PCR kit. Libraries were constructed in a second round of multiplex PCR, after which size selection and purification were carried out. Libraries were sequenced paired-end with 100 bp reads on an Illumina HiSeq2000. The original pipeline was this. SOAPnuke was used to process the raw data, throwing out any read that contained adapters or uncalled bases, had a mean Phred below 15, or lacked an exact constant-primer or identifier match. High-quality paired reads were merged using COPE v1.2.5, and each unique nucleotide sequence was defined as a clonotype. MiTCR v1.1 was used to align clonotypes to the IMGT TRBV, TRBD and TRBJ reference segments. Analysis was restricted to V-J combinations with a frequency above 0.0001, which covered over 98% of repertoires. The TCS score was defined as F50 (clonal expansion) divided by E x V (chaos), with BLOSUM62-based TCRdist calculated between CDR3 peptides within each V-J. Welch's t-statistics and random forest reduced just over 500 V-J features to roughly 13, which were used in a naive Bayes classifier (R e1071). TCRdb ran its own pipeline on the public reads, namely fastp trimming at Q25 and MiXCR clone calling, and kept in-frame beta chains. Rows are unified per CDR3 protein, each entry keeping the most common DNA and genes. TCRdb's processing, not the authors' own work, is the source of the V and J calls. Within this sample are more than 500,000 distinct CDR3 sequences, with 15% to 20% of them counted one time only. The top ten hold 3% to 4.5% of the sample.

CDR1 is given as SGHTA and CDR2 as FQGNSA, both from the germline V gene. Taken from cysteine to phenylalanine, the CDR3 has 14 residues. The CDR3 DNA has 42 bases and is translated from base 1. V gives up 1 base and J gives up 7 bases, and the segment between their germline ends measures 12 bases. The sample consisted of blood. The TCR comes from a woman aged 25-40 years with Graves' hyperthyroidism. Recombination linked TRBV7-2 to TRBJ2-3, with TRBD2 perhaps the D gene, on 6 matching bases. The DNA sequence is given as TGTGCCAGCAGCTTAGAGGCGGCGGGGAATACGCAGTATTTT. The resulting protein is CASSLEAAGNTQYF.